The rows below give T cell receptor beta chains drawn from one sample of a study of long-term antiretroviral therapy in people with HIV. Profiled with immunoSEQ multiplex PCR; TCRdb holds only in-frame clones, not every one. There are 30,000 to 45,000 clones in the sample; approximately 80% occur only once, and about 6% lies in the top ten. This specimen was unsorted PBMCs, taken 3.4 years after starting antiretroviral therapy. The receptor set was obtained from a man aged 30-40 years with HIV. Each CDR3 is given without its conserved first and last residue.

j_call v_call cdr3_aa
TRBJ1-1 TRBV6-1 ASSDSKNTEAF
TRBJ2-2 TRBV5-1 ASTEREARTGELF
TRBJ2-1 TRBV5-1 ASSLYSGSSYNEQF
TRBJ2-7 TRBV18 ASSPANNRAGEQY
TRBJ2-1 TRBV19 ASSPDRGAYNEQF
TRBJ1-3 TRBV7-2 ASSLYMSSGNTIY
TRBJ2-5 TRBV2 ASMRTSGRETQY
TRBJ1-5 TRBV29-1 SVSLTGTALGGAQH
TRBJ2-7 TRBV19 ASSISSSGNYEQY
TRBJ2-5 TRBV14 ASSQVTLMWGKETQY
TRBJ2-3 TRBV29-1 SVFLAGGRTDTQY
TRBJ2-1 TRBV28 ASVGNEQF
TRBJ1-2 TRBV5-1 ASSFGGNYGYT
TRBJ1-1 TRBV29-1 SVDGTGARTEAF
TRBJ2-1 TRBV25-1 ASSSHRVDEQF
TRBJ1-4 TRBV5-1 ASSFSTGNEKLF
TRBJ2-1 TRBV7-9 ASSLMGVAEQF
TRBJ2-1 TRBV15 ATSREAAEHEQF
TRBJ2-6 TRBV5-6 ASDSGFSGANVLT
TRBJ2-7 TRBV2 ASSDAPYEQY
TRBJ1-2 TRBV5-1 ASSLVGGPNYGYT
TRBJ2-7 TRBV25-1 ASSASQGNSEQY
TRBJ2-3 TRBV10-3 AISERFTDTQY
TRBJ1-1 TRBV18 ASSPPTARPGAEAF
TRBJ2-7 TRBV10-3 AISALGLAGDPYEQY
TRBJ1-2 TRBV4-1 ASSLWGTGVYGYT
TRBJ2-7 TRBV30 AWSRGGVTYEQY
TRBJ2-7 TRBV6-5 ASRGFGGASSPQY
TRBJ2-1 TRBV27 ASSFIGLADNEQF
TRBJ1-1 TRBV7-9 ASSLAQGGTEAF
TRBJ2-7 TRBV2 ARGAGGSNYEQY
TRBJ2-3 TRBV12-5 ASGVGGRSTDTQY
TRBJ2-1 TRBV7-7 ASSQVVSNEQF
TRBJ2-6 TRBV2 ASRGDRSSGANVLT
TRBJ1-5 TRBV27 ASRVRAGNQPQH
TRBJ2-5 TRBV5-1 ASSPRQGTYQETQY
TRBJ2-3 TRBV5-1 ASSLLGGSVTDTQY
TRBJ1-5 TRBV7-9 ASSLKDRGNQPQH
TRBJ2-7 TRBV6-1 ASSERRRSFTYEQY
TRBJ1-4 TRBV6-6 ASSRGQMYEKLF
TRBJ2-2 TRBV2 ASSDIGELF
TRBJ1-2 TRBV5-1 ASSLETGGDYGYT
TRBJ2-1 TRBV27 ASSYGGQLNNEQF
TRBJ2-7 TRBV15 ATSRDFGGRYEQY
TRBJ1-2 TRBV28 ASGGFGYGYT
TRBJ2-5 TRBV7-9 ASSLKGETQY
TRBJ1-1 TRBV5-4 ASSLEGTVNTEAF
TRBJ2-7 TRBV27 ASSFGRAAYEQY
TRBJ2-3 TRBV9 ASSVAPALAGVTDTQY
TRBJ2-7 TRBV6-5 ACQYGAGYEQY
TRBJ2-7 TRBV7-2 ASSLDLRTDYEQY
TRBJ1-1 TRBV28 ASSFRRMNTEAF
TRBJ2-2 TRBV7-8 ASSSGLGRTGELF
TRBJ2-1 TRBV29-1 SGSVGPPNEQF
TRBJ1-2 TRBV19 ASSFGTGSNYGYT
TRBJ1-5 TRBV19 ASSRLGQPQH
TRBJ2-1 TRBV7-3 ASSLSGGIGNEQF
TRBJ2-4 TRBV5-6 ASSYRQGEMAKNIQY
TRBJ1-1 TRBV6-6 ASSRRQISSYTEAF
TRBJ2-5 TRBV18 ASSLGLGETQY